This TCR beta chain was found in a study of blood T cell repertoires in COVID-19. Study overall: COVID-19 samples, acute and convalescent, were from the United States, Italy and Spain. PBMCs, B-cell-depleted T cells, or T cells were the source of the cDNA or gDNA that made up the material.

Source study methods: It was from reference gene primer amplification that nucleated cell counts were estimated. Sequenced by immunoSEQ multiplex PCR; TCRdb stores in-frame clones only, minus some. The DNA gave D and trimming, while V, J and clone size come from that table. The sample holds 150,000 to 200,000 clones; about 80% are singletons and the top ten take roughly 28%. In germline, CDR1 is LNHDA, CDR2 SQIVND (reference sequence). The CDR3 loop spans 13 amino acids. With 6 bases removed from V and 6 bases from J, the gap between germline ends came to 13 bases. There are a few counts of this clone.

Source material: peripheral blood. This TCR was recovered from a woman between 65 and 79 years old with acute or convalescent COVID-19. The chain uses TRBV19 and TRBJ2-3, with D unresolved. DNA of the CDR3: TGTGCCAGTAGCACTACTCCCATGGATACGCAGTATTTT. Protein: CASSTTPMDTQYF.